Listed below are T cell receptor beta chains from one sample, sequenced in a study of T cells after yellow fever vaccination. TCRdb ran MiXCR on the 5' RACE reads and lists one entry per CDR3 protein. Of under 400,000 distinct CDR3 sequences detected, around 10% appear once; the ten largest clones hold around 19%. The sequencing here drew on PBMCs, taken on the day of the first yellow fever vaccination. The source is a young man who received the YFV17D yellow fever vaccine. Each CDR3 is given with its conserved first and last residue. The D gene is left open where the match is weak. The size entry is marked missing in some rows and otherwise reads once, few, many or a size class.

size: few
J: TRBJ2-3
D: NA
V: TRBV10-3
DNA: TGTGCCATCAGTGATGCAGGGACCAAAACAGATACGCAGTATTTT
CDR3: CAISDAGTKTDTQYF

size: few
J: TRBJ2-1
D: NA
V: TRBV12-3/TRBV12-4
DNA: TGTGCCAGCAGTTTCGTAGGACAGCTTAATGAGCAGTTCTTC
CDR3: CASSFVGQLNEQFF

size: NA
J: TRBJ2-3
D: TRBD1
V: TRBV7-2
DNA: TGTGCCAGCAGCTCAGGGACAGTCAGCACAGATACGCAGTATTTT
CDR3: CASSSGTVSTDTQYF

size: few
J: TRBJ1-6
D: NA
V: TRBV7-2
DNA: TGTGCCAGCAGCTTAGGTGGATTGAGGGCATCACCCCTCCACTTT
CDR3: CASSLGGLRASPLHF

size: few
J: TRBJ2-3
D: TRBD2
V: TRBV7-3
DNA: TGTGCCAGCAGCTCTCTAGCGGGGGAGCTTGATACGCAGTATTTT
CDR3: CASSSLAGELDTQYF

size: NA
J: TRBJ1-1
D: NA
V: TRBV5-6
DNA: TGTGCCAGCAGCTTGCTCGGGGGGTCTGGGACTGAAGCTTTCTTT
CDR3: CASSLLGGSGTEAFF

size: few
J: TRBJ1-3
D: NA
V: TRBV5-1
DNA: TGCGCCAGCAGCTTGACCGGGACTTGGGGAAACACCATATATTTT
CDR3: CASSLTGTWGNTIYF

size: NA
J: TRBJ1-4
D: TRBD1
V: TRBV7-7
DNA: TGTGCCAGCAGCGCCGGGACAGGGGAGCATGAAAAACTGTTTTTT
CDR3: CASSAGTGEHEKLFF

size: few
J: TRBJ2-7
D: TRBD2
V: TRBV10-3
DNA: TGTGCCATCAGCGCCCTTAGCGGGGGGCGATCCTACGAGCAGTACTTC
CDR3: CAISALSGGRSYEQYF

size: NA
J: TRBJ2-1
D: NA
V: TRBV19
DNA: TGTGCCAGTCGAACTCTCGAAAACAATGAGCAGTTCTTC
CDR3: CASRTLENNEQFF

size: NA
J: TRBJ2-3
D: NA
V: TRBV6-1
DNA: TGTGCCACCCGGGATGGGCGGAAGTTCACAGATACGCAGTATTTT
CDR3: CATRDGRKFTDTQYF

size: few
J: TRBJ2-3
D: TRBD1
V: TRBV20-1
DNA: TGCAGTGCTAGGGCCGGGACAGGGCGAGATACGCAGTATTTT
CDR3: CSARAGTGRDTQYF

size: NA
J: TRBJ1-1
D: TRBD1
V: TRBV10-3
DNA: TGTGCCATCAGTGACGGGACAGCCAACACTGAAGCTTTCTTT
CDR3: CAISDGTANTEAFF

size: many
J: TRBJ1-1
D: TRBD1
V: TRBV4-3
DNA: TGCGCCAGCAGCCAGACAGGGGTTACTGAAGCTTTCTTT
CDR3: CASSQTGVTEAFF

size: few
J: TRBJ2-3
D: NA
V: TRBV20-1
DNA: TGCAGTGCAACCCGGGGCACGGACACAGATACGCAGTATTTT
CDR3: CSATRGTDTDTQYF

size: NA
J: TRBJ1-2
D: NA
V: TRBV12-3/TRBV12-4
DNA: TGTGCCAGCAGTGCCCGGGGCCACCTTAACTATGGCTACACCTTC
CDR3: CASSARGHLNYGYTF

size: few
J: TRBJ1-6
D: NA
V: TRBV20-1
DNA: TGCAGTGCTCCCGGAGGACCGTCCCGGGCGATATTTGGGACTTTT
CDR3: CSAPGGPSRAIFGTF

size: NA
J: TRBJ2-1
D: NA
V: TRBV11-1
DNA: TGTGCCAGCAGCCCTTATACCGTGAGCTCCTACAATGAGCAGTTCTTC
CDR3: CASSPYTVSSYNEQFF

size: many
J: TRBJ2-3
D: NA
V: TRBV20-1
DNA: TGCAGTGCTAGAGACAGAGGGGGGAAGACAGATACGCAGTATTTT
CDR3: CSARDRGGKTDTQYF

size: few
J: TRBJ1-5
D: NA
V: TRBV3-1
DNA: TGTGCCAGCAGCCAGACCAGGGATCAGCCCCAGCATTTT
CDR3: CASSQTRDQPQHF

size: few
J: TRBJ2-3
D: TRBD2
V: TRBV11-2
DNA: TGTGCCAGCAGCTTAGGAGCGGGGGTTATCACAGATACGCAGTATTTT
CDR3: CASSLGAGVITDTQYF

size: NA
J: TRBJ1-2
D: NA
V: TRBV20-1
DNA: TGCAGTGCTAAAGAGTCGTCGGGGAAGAGCGGCTACACCTTC
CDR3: CSAKESSGKSGYTF

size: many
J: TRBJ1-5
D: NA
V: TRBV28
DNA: TGTGCCAGCAGTTTATTCGGCCAGGACCTTAGCAATCAGCCCCAGCATTTT
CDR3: CASSLFGQDLSNQPQHF

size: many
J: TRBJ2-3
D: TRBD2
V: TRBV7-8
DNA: TGTGCCAGCAGCTTACAGCGGGGGGGCCGAGATACGCAGTATTTT
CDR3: CASSLQRGGRDTQYF

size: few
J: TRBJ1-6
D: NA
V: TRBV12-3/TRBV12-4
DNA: TGTGCCAGCAGTTACGACAGAAATAATTCACCCCTCCACTTT
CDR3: CASSYDRNNSPLHF

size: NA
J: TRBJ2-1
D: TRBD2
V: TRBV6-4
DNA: TGTGCCAGCAGTGCCTCAAGCGGGGGGGCGACAAATGAGCAGTTCTTC
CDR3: CASSASSGGATNEQFF

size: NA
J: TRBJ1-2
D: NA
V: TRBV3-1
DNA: TGTGCCAGCAGCCAAGTCTTCAGGACCTATAACTATGGCTACACCTTC
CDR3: CASSQVFRTYNYGYTF

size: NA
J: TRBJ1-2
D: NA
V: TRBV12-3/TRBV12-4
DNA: TGTGCCAGCAGCACGACACGGGGCCTATCGGGCTACACCTTC
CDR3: CASSTTRGLSGYTF

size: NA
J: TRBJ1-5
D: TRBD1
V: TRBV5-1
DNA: TGCGCCAGCAGCATAGGGACAGGCACAGGGGAGCCCCAGCATTTT
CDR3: CASSIGTGTGEPQHF

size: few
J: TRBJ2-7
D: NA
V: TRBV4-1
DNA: TGCGCCAGCAGCCAGTTAGAAGGACACCGCTCCTACGAGCAGTACTTC
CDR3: CASSQLEGHRSYEQYF

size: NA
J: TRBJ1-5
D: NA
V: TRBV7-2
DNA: TGTGCCAGCAGCGTCGCGGCAGGGCCCAATCAGCCCCAGCATTTT
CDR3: CASSVAAGPNQPQHF

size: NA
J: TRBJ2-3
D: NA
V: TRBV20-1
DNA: TGCAGTGCTAGAGTTTTGGCAGATACGCAGTATTTT
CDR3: CSARVLADTQYF

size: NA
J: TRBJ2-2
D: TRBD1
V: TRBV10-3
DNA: TGTGCCATCAGTGACCTGAGACAGGGGAAAAACACCGGGGAGCTGTTTTTT
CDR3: CAISDLRQGKNTGELFF

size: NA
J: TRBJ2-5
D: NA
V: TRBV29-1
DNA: TGCAGCGTTGAAGACCGGACAGTCCAAGAGACCCAGTACTTC
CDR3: CSVEDRTVQETQYF

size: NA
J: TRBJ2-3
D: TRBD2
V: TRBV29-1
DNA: TGCAGCGTTGAAGGGCTAGCGGGGGAAGATACGCAGTATTTT
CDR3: CSVEGLAGEDTQYF

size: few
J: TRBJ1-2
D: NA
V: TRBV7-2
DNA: TGTGCCAGCAGCTTAGGGGTAGCTTTTAACTATGGCTACACCTTC
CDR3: CASSLGVAFNYGYTF

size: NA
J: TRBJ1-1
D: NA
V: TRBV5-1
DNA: TGCGCCAGCAGCTTGGATTGGCAAGACACTGAAGCTTTCTTT
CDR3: CASSLDWQDTEAFF

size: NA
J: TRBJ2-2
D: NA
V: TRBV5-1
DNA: TGCACCAGCAGCCGTAGCGAGAACACCGGGGAGCTGTTTTTT
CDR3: CTSSRSENTGELFF

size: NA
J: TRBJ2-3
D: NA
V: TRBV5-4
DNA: TGTGCCAGCAGCCCGGACTTAGCCCCAGATACGCAGTATTTT
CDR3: CASSPDLAPDTQYF

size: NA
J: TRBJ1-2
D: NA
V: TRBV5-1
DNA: TGCGCCAGCAGCTTAGGGGGGAGCCGTGGCTACACCTTC
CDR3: CASSLGGSRGYTF

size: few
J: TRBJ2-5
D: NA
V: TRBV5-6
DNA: TGTGCCAGCAGCTTAACGGGGGCGGAGACCCAGTACTTC
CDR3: CASSLTGAETQYF

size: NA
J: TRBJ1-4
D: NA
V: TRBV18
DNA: TGTGCCAGCTTCCTCCCAATAGCGGACGGTGATGAAAAACTGTTTTTT
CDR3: CASFLPIADGDEKLFF

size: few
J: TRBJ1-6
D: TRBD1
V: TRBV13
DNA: TGTGCCAGCAGCCCCTCAACAGGGGGAAATTCACCCCTCCACTTT
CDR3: CASSPSTGGNSPLHF

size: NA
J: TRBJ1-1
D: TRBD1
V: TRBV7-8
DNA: TGTGCCAGCAGCCCGTTGACAGGGGCGGGATCTGAAGCTTTCTTT
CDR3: CASSPLTGAGSEAFF

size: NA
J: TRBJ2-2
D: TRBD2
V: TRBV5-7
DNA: TGTGCCAGCAGCTTGGGACTAGCGGGGTACACCGGGGAGCTGTTTTTT
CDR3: CASSLGLAGYTGELFF